This note documents a single TCR beta chain sequence. Its specificity is not known. This sample also contains other DNA sequences that code for the same CDR3. Germline trimming cut 4 bases from V and 5 bases from J; bases unmatched to any gene: 2. Looked up from germline, CDR1 is SGHDT and CDR2 is YYEEEE. The CDR3 runs to 12 residues. These data originate in a study of shared clonotypes between healthy human individuals. Study in general: Three CD4 naive, three CD4 memory, two CD8 naive and one CD8 memory plate were used per donor. Study-level points and caveats: Clonotypes shared by all four donors outscored non-shared clonotypes in generation probability.

Measured with immunoSEQ multiplex PCR; TCRdb has only the in-frame clones, and not every one. The table shows 1.5 million to 2.5 million clones, with approximately 95% occurring only once. CD8 cells regarded as naive lacked CD45RO, were positively chosen for CCR7, and omitted terminally differentiated effector memory CD45RA+ cells. V is TRBV5-6 and J is TRBJ1-1, with 7 nucleotides matching TRBD1. Material: naive CD8+ T cells sorted from blood. The origin of this receptor is a young man in good health. This CDR3 is CASSAGGTEAFF. CDR3 sequence (DNA): TGTGCCAGCAGCGCAGGGGGAACTGAAGCTTTCTTT.